This T cell receptor (beta chain) was sequenced during a study of Ad26.COV2.S vaccination and SARS-CoV-2 variants. In regard to this clone: The antigen is not known.

Profiled with immunoSEQ multiplex PCR; TCRdb holds only in-frame clones, not every one. The sample contains 350,000 to 400,000 clones, 80% to 90% of which appear only once. Per the germline V gene, CDR1 is SGHTS and CDR2 is YDEGEE. With 5 bases removed from V and 0 bases from J, the gap between germline ends came to 12 bases. The CDR3 is 15 amino acids. General study points: There was reportedly substantial breadth in spike-specific CD8+ and CD4+ T cell responses after vaccination.

As to treatment: around 19 received Ad26.COV2.S at low or high dose, single or two shots; 5 received placebo; per-sample allocation not given. The study sampled participants on day 63 after the first vaccine or placebo injection. The study used a vaccine consisting of an Ad26 vector that expressed Wuhan-strain SARS-CoV-2 spike. The TCR originated in a person aged 18 to 65 who received the Ad26.COV2.S COVID-19 vaccine or a placebo. Sequenced material: peripheral blood, taken in a trial of Ad26.COV2.S vaccine versus placebo. The J gene is TRBJ1-5, the V gene TRBV5-8; D unresolved. The CDR3 DNA sequence: TGTGCCAGCAGGGGCAGGCTGGATAGCAATCAGCCCCAGCATTTT. It translates to CASRGRLDSNQPQHF.